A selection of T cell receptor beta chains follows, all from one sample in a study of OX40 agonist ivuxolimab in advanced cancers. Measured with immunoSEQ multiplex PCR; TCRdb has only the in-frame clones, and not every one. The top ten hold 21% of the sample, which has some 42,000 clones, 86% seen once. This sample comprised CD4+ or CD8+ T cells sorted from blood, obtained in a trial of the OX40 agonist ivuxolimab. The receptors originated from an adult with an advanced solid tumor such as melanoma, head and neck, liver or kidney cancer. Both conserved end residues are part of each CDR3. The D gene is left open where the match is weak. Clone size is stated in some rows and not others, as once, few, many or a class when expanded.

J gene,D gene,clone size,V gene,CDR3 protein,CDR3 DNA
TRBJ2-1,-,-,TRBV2,CASRTREIYNEQFF,TGTGCCAGCAGAACGAGGGAAATCTACAATGAGCAGTTCTTC
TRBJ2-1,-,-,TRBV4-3,CASSQESGGFGSYNEQFF,TGCGCCAGCAGCCAAGAGAGTGGGGGGTTCGGATCCTACAATGAGCAGTTCTTC
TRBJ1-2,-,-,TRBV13,CASSLGQGYGYTF,TGTGCCAGCAGCTTGGGCCAGGGGTATGGCTACACCTTC
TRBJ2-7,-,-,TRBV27,CASSLGSGTAYEQYF,TGTGCCAGCAGTTTAGGGTCAGGGACCGCCTACGAGCAGTACTTC
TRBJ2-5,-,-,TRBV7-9,CASSLGPGQVQETQYF,TGTGCCAGCAGCTTAGGACCAGGGCAGGTTCAAGAGACCCAGTACTTC
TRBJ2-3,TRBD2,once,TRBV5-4,CASSPGAGGTSTDTQYF,TGCGCCAGCAGCCCCGGAGCGGGGGGCACGAGCACAGATACGCAGTATTTT
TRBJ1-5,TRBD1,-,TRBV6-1,CASSAGTGLQPQHF,TGTGCCAGCAGTGCCGGGACAGGTCTTCAGCCCCAGCATTTT
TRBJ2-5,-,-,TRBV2,CASSDKEETQYF,TGTGCCAGCAGTGACAAAGAGGAGACCCAGTACTTC
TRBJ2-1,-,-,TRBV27,CASSLYDPSSSYNEQFF,TGTGCCAGCAGTTTATATGACCCCTCAAGCTCCTACAATGAGCAGTTCTTC
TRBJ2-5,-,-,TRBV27,CASSSLGETQYF,TGTGCCAGCAGCTCGCTCGGGGAGACCCAGTACTTC
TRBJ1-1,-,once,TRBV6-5,CASSQIQGANTEAFF,TGTGCCAGCAGCCAGATCCAGGGAGCGAACACTGAAGCTTTCTTT
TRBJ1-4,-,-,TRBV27,CASRTLTAINEKLFF,TGTGCCAGCAGGACCCTGACAGCAATTAATGAAAAACTGTTTTTT
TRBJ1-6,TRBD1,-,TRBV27,CASSWGTAYNSPLHF,TGTGCCAGCAGTTGGGGGACAGCCTATAATTCACCCCTCCACTTT
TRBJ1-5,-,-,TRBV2,CATGRGVLNQPQHF,TGTGCTACGGGGCGGGGGGTCCTTAATCAGCCCCAGCATTTT
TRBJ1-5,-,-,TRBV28,CASSLFGGSNQPQHF,TGTGCCAGCAGTCTCTTCGGGGGAAGCAATCAGCCCCAGCATTTT
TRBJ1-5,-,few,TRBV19,CASRSGNQPQHF,TGTGCCAGTCGGTCAGGTAATCAGCCCCAGCATTTT
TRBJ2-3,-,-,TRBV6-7,CASWTGTDTQYF,TGTGCCAGCTGGACTGGGACAGATACGCAGTATTTT
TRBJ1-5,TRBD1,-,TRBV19,CATATGEDQPQHF,TGTGCCACTGCGACAGGGGAAGATCAGCCCCAGCATTTT
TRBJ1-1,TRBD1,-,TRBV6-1,CASSFTGANTEAFF,TGTGCCAGCAGCTTCACAGGGGCGAACACTGAAGCTTTCTTT
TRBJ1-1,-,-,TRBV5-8,CASSQQVGKNTEAFF,TGTGCCAGCAGCCAACAGGTCGGGAAGAACACTGAAGCTTTCTTT
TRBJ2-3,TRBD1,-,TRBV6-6,CASSYSTGVGTDTQYF,TGTGCCAGCAGTTACTCGACAGGGGTCGGCACAGATACGCAGTATTTT
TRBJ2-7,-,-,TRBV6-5,CASSFRDAAYEQYF,TGTGCCAGCAGTTTCCGGGACGCCGCCTACGAGCAGTACTTC
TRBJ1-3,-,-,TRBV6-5,CASSRTDQSDTIYF,TGTGCCAGCAGCCGGACGGATCAATCGGACACCATATATTTT
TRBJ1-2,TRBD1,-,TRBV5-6,CASSPEGQRYYGYTF,TGTGCCAGCAGCCCCGAGGGACAGCGGTACTATGGCTACACCTTC
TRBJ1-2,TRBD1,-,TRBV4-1,CASSQPGDRGLHGYTF,TGCGCCAGCAGCCAACCCGGGGACAGGGGTCTCCATGGCTACACCTTC
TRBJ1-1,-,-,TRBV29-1,CSMGRDGNTEAFF,TGCAGCATGGGGCGGGATGGGAACACTGAAGCTTTCTTT
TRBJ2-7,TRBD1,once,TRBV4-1,CASSQAGTGNYEQYF,TGCGCCAGCAGCCAAGCAGGGACAGGGAACTACGAGCAGTACTTC
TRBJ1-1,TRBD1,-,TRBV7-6,CASSWGTGAFEAFF,TGTGCCAGCAGCTGGGGGACAGGGGCCTTTGAAGCTTTCTTT
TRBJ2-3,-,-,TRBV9,CASSREGGGNQADTQYF,TGTGCCAGCAGCCGCGAGGGAGGGGGGAATCAAGCAGATACGCAGTATTTT
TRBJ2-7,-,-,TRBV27,CASRVGGYTYEQYF,TGTGCCAGCAGAGTCGGCGGATACACCTACGAGCAGTACTTC
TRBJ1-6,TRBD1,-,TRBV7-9,CASSARTRDRVNSPLHF,TGTGCCAGCAGCGCACGTACCCGGGACAGGGTGAATTCACCCCTCCACTTT
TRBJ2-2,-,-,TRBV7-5,CVRSQKDRGKAGELFF,TGTGTCAGAAGCCAAAAGGACAGGGGGAAGGCCGGGGAGCTGTTTTTT
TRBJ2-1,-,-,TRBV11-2,CASSLDRGEQFF,TGTGCCAGCAGCTTAGATCGGGGCGAGCAGTTCTTC
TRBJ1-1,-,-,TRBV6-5,CASSYSMETGTEAFF,TGTGCCAGCAGTTACTCGATGGAGACGGGGACTGAAGCTTTCTTT
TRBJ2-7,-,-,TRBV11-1,CASSPGIYEQYF,TGTGCCAGCAGCCCAGGGATCTACGAGCAGTACTTC
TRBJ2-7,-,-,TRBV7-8,CASSSHNEQYF,TGTGCCAGCAGCTCTCACAACGAGCAGTACTTC
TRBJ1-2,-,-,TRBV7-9,CASTTPDRPEDNYGYTF,TGTGCCAGCACCACACCCGACAGACCCGAGGATAACTATGGCTACACCTTC
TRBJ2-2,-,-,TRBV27,CASGYPFDTGELFF,TGTGCCAGCGGATATCCTTTTGACACCGGGGAGCTGTTTTTT
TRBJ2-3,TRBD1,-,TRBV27,CASSFEGTGGDTQYF,TGTGCCAGCAGTTTCGAGGGGACAGGGGGCGATACGCAGTATTTT
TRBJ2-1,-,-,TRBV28,CASSRTYSSYNEQFF,TGTGCCAGCTCCAGGACATATAGCTCCTACAATGAGCAGTTCTTC
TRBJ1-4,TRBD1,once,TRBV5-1,CASSREGADEKLFF,TGCGCCAGCAGCCGGGAGGGGGCGGATGAAAAACTGTTTTTT
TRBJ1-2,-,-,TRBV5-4,CASSLLLEQGLNGYTF,TGTGCCAGCAGCTTGTTGTTGGAACAGGGTCTGAATGGCTACACCTTC
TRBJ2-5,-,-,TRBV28,CASSSGVETQYF,TGTGCCAGCAGTTCGGGAGTTGAGACCCAGTACTTC
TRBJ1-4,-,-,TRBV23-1,CASSQSRVGQGKGTNEKLFF,TGCGCCAGCAGTCAATCGAGGGTTGGGCAGGGGAAAGGAACTAATGAAAAACTGTTTTTT
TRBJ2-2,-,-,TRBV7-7,CAGGSSANTGELFF,TGTGCCGGAGGGTCTAGCGCGAACACCGGGGAGCTGTTTTTT
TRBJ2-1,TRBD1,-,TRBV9,CASSVGTGVPSSYNEQFF,TGTGCCAGCAGCGTAGGGACAGGGGTCCCCAGCTCCTACAATGAGCAGTTCTTC
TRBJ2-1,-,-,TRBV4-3,CASSQDRENTYNEQFF,TGCGCCAGCAGCCAAGATCGGGAGAACACCTACAATGAGCAGTTCTTC
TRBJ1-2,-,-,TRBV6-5,CASSYAEGSIYGYTF,TGTGCCAGCAGTTACGCGGAGGGTTCCATCTATGGCTACACCTTC
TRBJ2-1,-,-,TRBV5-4,CASSPPHNNEQFF,TGTGCCAGCAGCCCACCCCACAACAATGAGCAGTTCTTC
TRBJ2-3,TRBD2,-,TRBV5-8,CASSLDGTSWGQYF,TGTGCCAGCAGCTTGGACGGGACTAGCTGGGGGCAGTATTTT
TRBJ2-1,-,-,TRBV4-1,CASSQEAQVLGNEQFF,TGCGCCAGCAGCCAAGAAGCCCAAGTCTTGGGCAATGAGCAGTTCTTC
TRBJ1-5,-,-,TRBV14,CASSLNSGQPQHF,TGTGCCAGCAGCCTCAATTCGGGTCAGCCCCAGCATTTT
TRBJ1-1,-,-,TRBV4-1,CASSLSAPSTEAFF,TGCGCCAGCAGCCTATCAGCTCCCTCCACTGAAGCTTTCTTT
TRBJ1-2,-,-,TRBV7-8,CASSLTARAYGYTF,TGTGCCAGCAGCTTAACCGCCAGGGCCTATGGCTACACCTTC
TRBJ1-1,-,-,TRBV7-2,CATDQILGGWDTEAFF,TGTGCCACCGACCAGATTTTAGGGGGGTGGGACACTGAAGCTTTCTTT
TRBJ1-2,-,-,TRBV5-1,CASSPRDRGGWDGYTF,TGCGCCAGCAGCCCCCGGGACCGCGGGGGGTGGGATGGCTACACCTTC
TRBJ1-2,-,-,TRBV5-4,CASSFDYGYTF,TGTGCCAGCAGCTTCGACTATGGCTACACCTTC